Each of the 2 T cell receptor beta chains below was sequenced from the same sample in a study of T cell responses to AZD1222 COVID-19 vaccine. Sequencing was performed with immunoSEQ multiplex PCR; in TCRdb, only in-frame clones are kept and a portion is missing. Of 100,000 to 150,000 clones in the sample, about 89% are singletons; the top ten hold about 7.4%. The specimen comprised peripheral blood, sampled 28 days after the second AZD1222 dose. These receptors originate from an adult who received the AZD1222 COVID-19 vaccine.

The V gene is TRBV5-1, the J gene TRBJ1-3; TRBD1 matches at 9 bases. CDR1 is SGHRS and CDR2 is YFSETQ in the germline V gene. The CDR3 consists of 17 residues. Trimming removed 3 bases from V and 2 bases from J; junction bases left unmatched: 9. The CDR3 DNA is TGCGCCAGCAGCTCAGCAATTAACAGGGGGCCTGGAAACACCATATATTTT. Translation: CASSSAINRGPGNTIYF.

The chain combines TRBV18 with TRBJ2-2, with D perhaps being TRBD1 or TRBD2 (5 bases each). The CDR3 spans 15 residues. CDR1 and CDR2 (germline): KGHSH, LQKENI. Between the trimmed V and J ends, which lost 3 bases and 6 bases, there was a span of 14 bases. CDR3 bases: TGTGCCAGCTCACCTAAGGGACGGATCCCCGGGGAGCTGTTTTTT. It specifies CASSPKGRIPGELFF.